This TCR beta chain was retrieved from a study of blood T cells in healthy people across ages. Whole-study findings and limits: Since the PBMCs were unsorted, naive and antigen-experienced cells could not be conclusively compared.

Each of the donors had ten milliliters of peripheral blood drawn into EDTA-treated Vacutainer tubes. This clonotype was seen a few times. Its antigen is undetermined. Using a J-beta primer mix together with a sample-barcoded 5' primer, a second PCR was run for roughly 6 to 11 cycles. The yield of each sample was at least 2.5 million CDR3-containing paired-end reads. TCRdb re-analysed the 5' RACE reads in MiXCR, keeping a single row per CDR3 protein. The sample has 700,000 to 900,000 distinct CDR3 sequences, about 48% seen once. V lost 7 bases to trimming and J lost 5 bases, with 12 bases between them. The germline V gene has CDR1 SNHLY and CDR2 FYNNEI. The CDR3 spans 13 residues.

V is TRBV2 and J is TRBJ2-1; no reliable D call. Sequenced: blood. The TCR was taken from a man older than 75 in good health. For the CDR3, the DNA is TGTGCCAGCAAATTGGACGCCAACAATGAGCAGTTCTTC. Protein sequence: CASKLDANNEQFF.